The entry below gives a single T cell receptor (beta chain) sequence along with its context. The data derive from a study of blood T cell repertoires in COVID-19. Study overall: Collection of acute and convalescent COVID-19 samples took place in the United States, Italy and Spain. Sources were T cells, B-cell-depleted T cells, or PBMCs; the material itself was cDNA or gDNA.

Looked up from germline, CDR1 is SGHTA and CDR2 is FQGNSA. This CDR3 has 15 residues. Unmatched junction bases numbered 6, after V lost 4 bases and J lost 4 bases. Per the authors' pipeline: Scientists estimated how many nucleated cells there were by amplifying reference gene primers. Clones were sequenced by immunoSEQ multiplex PCR, and TCRdb holds only the in-frame ones, with some missing. The D gene and trimming were derived from the DNA, and the V and J assignments and clone size from that table. Of 150,000 to 200,000 clones in the sample, around nine tenths are singletons; the top ten hold approximately 10%.

The sample consisted of peripheral blood. This TCR came from a woman aged 70-85 years with COVID-19, enrolled during active disease. The chain combines TRBV7-2 with TRBJ1-5; 8 bases agree with TRBD1. In nucleotides, the CDR3 is TGTGCCAGCAGCTCACGACAGGGGTGGAATCAGCCCCAGCATTTT. This sequence encodes CASSSRQGWNQPQHF.